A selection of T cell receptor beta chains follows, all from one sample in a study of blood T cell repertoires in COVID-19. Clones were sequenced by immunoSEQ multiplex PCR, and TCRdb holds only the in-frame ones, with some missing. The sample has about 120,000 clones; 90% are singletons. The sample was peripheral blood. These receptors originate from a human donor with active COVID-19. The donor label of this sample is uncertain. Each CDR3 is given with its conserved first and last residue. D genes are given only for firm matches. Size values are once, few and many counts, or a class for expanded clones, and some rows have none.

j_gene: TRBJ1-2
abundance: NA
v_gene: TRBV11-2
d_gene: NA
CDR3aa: CASSLAGVGDDGYTF
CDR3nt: TGTGCCAGCAGCTTAGCCGGGGTGGGAGATGATGGCTACACCTTC

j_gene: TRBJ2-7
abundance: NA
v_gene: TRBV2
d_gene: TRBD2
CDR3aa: CASSPAGVYEQYF
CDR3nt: TGTGCCAGCAGTCCAGCGGGAGTCTACGAGCAGTACTTC

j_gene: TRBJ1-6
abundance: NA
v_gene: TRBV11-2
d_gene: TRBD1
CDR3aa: CASSPAPRGRRDSPLHF
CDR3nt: TGTGCCAGCAGCCCAGCCCCCAGGGGGCGCCGGGATTCACCCCTCCACTTT

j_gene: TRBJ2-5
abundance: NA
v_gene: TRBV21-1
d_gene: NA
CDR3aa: CASSKGRLAGTKETQYF
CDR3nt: TGTGCCAGCAGCAAAGGTCGCCTAGCGGGGACAAAAGAGACCCAGTACTTC

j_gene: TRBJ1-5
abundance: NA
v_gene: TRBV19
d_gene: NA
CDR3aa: CASSPQGNQPQHF
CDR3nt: TGTGCCAGTAGTCCCCAGGGAAATCAGCCCCAGCATTTT

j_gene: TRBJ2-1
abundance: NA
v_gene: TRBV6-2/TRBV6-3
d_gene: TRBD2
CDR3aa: CASSLSGGAGRDNEQFF
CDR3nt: TGTGCCAGCAGTTTGAGCGGGGGGGCCGGGAGGGACAATGAGCAGTTCTTC

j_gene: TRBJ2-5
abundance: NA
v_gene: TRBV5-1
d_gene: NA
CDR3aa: CASTGLTIGETQYF
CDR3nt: TGCGCCAGCACCGGACTCACCATTGGAGAGACCCAGTACTTC

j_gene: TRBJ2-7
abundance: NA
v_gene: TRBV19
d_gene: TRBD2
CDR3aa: CASSIRPGGRNSYEQYF
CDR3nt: TGTGCCAGTAGTATAAGGCCGGGCGGGAGGAACTCCTACGAGCAGTACTTC

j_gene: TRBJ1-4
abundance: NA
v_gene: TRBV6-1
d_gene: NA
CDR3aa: CASSEWGVREKLFF
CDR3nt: TGTGCCAGCAGTGAATGGGGGGTTCGGGAAAAACTGTTTTTT

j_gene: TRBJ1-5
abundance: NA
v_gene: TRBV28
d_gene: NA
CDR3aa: CATTRDIYQPQHF
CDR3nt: TGTGCCACTACCCGGGACATTTATCAGCCCCAGCATTTT

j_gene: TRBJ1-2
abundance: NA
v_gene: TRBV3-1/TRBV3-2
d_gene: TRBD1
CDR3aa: CASSRGQGANYGYTF
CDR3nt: TGTGCCAGCAGCCGCGGACAGGGGGCAAACTATGGCTACACCTTC

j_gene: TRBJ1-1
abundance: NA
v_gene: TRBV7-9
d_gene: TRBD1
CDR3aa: CASSFWTGVLNTEAFF
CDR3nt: TGTGCCAGCAGCTTCTGGACAGGGGTACTGAACACTGAAGCTTTCTTT

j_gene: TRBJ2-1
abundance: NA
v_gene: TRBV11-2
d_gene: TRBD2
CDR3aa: CASSPSGRGEQFF
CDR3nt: TGTGCCAGCAGCCCAAGCGGGAGGGGAGAGCAGTTCTTC

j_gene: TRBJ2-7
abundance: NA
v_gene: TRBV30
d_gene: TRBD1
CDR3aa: CAWRLLDRGSYEQYF
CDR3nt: TGTGCCTGGAGACTTCTGGACAGGGGATCCTACGAGCAGTACTTC

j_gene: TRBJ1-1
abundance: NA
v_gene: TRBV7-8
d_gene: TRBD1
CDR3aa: CASSLAGGSVAEAFF
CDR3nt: TGTGCCAGCAGCTTAGCAGGGGGCTCCGTCGCTGAAGCTTTCTTT

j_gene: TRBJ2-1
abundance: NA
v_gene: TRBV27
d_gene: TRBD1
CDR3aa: CASSDGTIGGSNEQFF
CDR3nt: TGTGCCAGCTCCGACGGTACCATAGGGGGCTCCAATGAGCAGTTCTTC

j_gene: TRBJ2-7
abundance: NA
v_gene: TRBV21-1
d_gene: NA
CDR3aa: CASSKRTDYEQYF
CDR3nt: TGTGCCAGCAGCAAGCGGACAGACTACGAGCAGTACTTC

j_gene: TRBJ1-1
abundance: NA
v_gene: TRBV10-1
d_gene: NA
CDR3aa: CASRASGSTEAFF
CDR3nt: TGCGCCAGCAGGGCTTCTGGGAGCACTGAAGCTTTCTTT

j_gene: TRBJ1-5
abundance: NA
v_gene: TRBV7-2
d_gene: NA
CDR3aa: CASSLDSRNQPQHF
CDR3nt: TGTGCCAGCAGCTTAGATTCCAGGAATCAGCCCCAGCATTTT

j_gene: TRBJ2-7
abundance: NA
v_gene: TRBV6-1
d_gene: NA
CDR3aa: CASSEARDTIWSEQYF
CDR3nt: TGTGCCAGCAGTGAAGCTCGCGATACGATCTGGTCCGAGCAGTACTTC

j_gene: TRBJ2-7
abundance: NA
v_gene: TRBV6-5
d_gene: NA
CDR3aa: CASSYVNEQYF
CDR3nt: TGTGCCAGCAGTTACGTAAACGAGCAGTACTTC

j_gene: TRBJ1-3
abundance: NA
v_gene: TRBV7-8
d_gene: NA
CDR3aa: CASSLEGSGNTIYF
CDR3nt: TGTGCCAGCAGCTTAGAGGGGTCTGGAAACACCATATATTTT

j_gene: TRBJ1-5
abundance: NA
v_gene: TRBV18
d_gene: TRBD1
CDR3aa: CASSRDRGDSNQPQHF
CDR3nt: TGTGCCAGCTCAAGGGACAGGGGGGATAGCAATCAGCCCCAGCATTTT

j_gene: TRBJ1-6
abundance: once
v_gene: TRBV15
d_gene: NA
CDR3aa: CATSRASGNSPLHF
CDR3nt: TGTGCCACCAGCAGAGCGTCGGGAAACTCACCCCTCCACTTT

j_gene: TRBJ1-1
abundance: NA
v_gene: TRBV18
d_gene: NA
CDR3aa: CASSPQGEGTEAFF
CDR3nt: TGTGCCAGCTCCCCTCAAGGGGAAGGGACTGAAGCTTTCTTT

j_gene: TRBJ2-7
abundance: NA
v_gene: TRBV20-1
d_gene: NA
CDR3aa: CSASGGGSYQRPEQYF
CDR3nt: TGCAGTGCTAGTGGCGGAGGCTCGTATCAGCGCCCCGAGCAGTACTTC

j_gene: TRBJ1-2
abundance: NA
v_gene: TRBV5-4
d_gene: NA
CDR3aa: CASSWDTNYGYTF
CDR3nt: TGTGCCAGCAGCTGGGACACTAACTATGGCTACACCTTC

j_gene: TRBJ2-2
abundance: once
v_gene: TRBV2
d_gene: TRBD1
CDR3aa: CASSRERQGRNTGELFF
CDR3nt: TGTGCCAGCAGTCGGGAGAGACAGGGGAGAAACACCGGGGAGCTGTTTTTT

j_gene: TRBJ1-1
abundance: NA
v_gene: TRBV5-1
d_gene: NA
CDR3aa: CASSISYGTSNTEAFF
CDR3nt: TGCGCCAGCAGTATCTCGTATGGGACATCGAACACTGAAGCTTTCTTT

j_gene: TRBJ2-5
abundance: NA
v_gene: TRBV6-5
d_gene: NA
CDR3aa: CASSYGTLQETQYF
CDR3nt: TGTGCCAGCAGTTACGGGACTCTCCAAGAGACCCAGTACTTC

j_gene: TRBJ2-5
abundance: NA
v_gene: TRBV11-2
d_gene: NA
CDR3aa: CASSSYQETQYF
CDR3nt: TGTGCCAGCAGCTCTTACCAAGAGACCCAGTACTTC

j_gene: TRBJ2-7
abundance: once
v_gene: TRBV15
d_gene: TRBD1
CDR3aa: CATSRDRETYEQYF
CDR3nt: TGTGCCACCAGCAGGGACAGGGAAACCTACGAGCAGTACTTC

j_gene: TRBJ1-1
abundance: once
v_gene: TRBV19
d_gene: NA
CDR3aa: CASSWGPDSEAFF
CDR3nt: TGTGCCAGTAGTTGGGGGCCAGACAGTGAAGCTTTCTTT

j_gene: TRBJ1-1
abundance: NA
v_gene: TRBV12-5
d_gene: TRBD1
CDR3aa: CASGSSDRGGTEAFF
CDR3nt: TGTGCTAGTGGTTCCTCCGACAGGGGTGGCACTGAAGCTTTCTTT

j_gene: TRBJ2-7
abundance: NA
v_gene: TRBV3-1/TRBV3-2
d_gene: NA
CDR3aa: CASSQQLHSSYEQYF
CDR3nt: TGTGCCAGCAGCCAACAGCTCCACAGCTCCTACGAGCAGTACTTC

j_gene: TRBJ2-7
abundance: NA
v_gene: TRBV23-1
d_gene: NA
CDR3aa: CASSHPTGLTPRGEQYF
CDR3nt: TGCGCCAGCAGTCACCCTACCGGGCTAACTCCTCGGGGCGAGCAGTACTTC

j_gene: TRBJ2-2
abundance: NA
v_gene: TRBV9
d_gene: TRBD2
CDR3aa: CASSPRRGATGELFF
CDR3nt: TGTGCCAGCAGCCCCCGGCGGGGGGCCACCGGGGAGCTGTTTTTT

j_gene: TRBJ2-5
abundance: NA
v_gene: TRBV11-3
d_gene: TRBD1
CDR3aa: CASSLRTGQGNQETQYF
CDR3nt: TGTGCCAGCAGCTTGAGGACGGGACAGGGAAACCAAGAGACCCAGTACTTC

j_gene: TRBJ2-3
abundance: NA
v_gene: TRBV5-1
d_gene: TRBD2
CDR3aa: CASSFRDYPTDTQYF
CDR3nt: TGCGCCAGCAGCTTCCGGGACTATCCTACAGATACGCAGTATTTT

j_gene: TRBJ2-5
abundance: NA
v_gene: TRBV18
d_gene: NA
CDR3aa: CASSSTAQETQYF
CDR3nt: TGTGCCAGCTCATCGACAGCACAAGAGACCCAGTACTTC

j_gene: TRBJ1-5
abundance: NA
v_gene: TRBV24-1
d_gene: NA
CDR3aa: CASQAEPQHF
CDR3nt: TGTGCCAGCCAGGCTGAGCCCCAGCATTTT

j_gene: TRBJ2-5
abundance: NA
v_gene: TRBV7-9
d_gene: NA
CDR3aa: CASSSEETQYF
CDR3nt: TGTGCCAGCAGCTCCGAAGAGACCCAGTACTTC

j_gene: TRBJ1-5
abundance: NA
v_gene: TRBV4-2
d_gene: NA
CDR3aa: CASSQDPREIQPQHF
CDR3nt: TGTGCCAGCAGCCAAGACCCACGGGAAATTCAGCCCCAGCATTTT

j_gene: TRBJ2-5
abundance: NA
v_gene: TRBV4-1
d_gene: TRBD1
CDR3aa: CASSPITGGQGVEETQYF
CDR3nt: TGCGCCAGCAGCCCGATCACCGGGGGACAGGGGGTTGAAGAGACCCAGTACTTC

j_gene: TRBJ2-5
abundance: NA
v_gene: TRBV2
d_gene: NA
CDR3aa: CASSEGGAVETQYF
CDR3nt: TGTGCCAGCAGTGAGGGGGGGGCCGTCGAGACCCAGTACTTC

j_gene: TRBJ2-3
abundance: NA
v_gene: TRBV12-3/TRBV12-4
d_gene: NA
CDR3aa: CASRNKRTDTQYF
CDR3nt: TGTGCCAGCAGGAATAAGCGCACAGATACGCAGTATTTT

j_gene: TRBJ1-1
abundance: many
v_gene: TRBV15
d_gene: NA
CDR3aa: CATSRDRGGWEAFF
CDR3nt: TGTGCCACCAGCAGAGATCGTGGGGGGTGGGAAGCTTTCTTT

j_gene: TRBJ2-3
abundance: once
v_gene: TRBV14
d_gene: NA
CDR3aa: CASSRLGLSFSTDTQYF
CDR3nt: TGTGCCAGCAGCCGCCTCGGACTGTCTTTTAGCACAGATACGCAGTATTTT

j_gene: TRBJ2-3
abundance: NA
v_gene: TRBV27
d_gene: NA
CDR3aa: CASSSSGSSTDTQYF
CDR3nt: TGTGCCAGCAGTTCCAGCGGATCTAGCACAGATACGCAGTATTTT

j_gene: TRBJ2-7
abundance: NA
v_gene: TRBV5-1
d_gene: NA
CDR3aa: CASSLVQGSYEQYF
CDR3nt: TGCGCCAGCAGCTTGGTACAGGGATCCTACGAGCAGTACTTC